One and the same sample provided the 2 T cell receptor beta chains below, sequenced in a study of blood T cell repertoires in COVID-19. This table comes from immunoSEQ multiplex PCR, and its TCRdb copy is limited to in-frame clones, with some not included. The sample holds about 300,000 clones, 89% seen once. Sequencing input: PBMCs or T cells enriched from blood (not recorded which). Every receptor here comes from a man in his sixties who had recovered from COVID-19.

The CDR3 DNA sequence: TGTGCCAGCAGCCATCTAGCGGGAGTAAATACGCAGTATTTT. It translates to CASSHLAGVNTQYF. The chain is built from TRBV5-5 and TRBJ2-3; 10 bases map to TRBD2. Trimming cost V 4 bases and J 7 bases; bases outside gene matches: 6. The CDR3 spans 14 residues. The germline V gene encodes CDR1 SGHKS and CDR2 YYEKEE (reference sequence).

The gene calls are TRBV7-8 and TRBJ1-2, with D unresolved. Trimming removed 2 bases at V and 4 bases at J, with 14 bases between. There are 15 residues in the CDR3. Germline V gene lookup returns CDR1 SGHVS and CDR2 FQNEAQ. CDR3 sequence reads: CASSLSSTAAYGYTF. CDR3 bases: TGTGCCAGCAGCTTATCAAGTACAGCGGCCTATGGCTACACCTTC. The variable domain in full, completed from reference TRBV7-8 and TRBJ1-2, reads GAGVSQSPRYKVAKRGQDVALRCDPISGHVSLFWYQQALGQGPEFLTYFQNEAQLDKSGLPSDRFFAERPEGSVSTLKIQRTQQEDSAVYLCASSLSSTAAYGYTFGSGTRLTVV.